Presented here are 29 T cell receptor beta chains from one specimen sequenced in a study of T cells after yellow fever vaccination. TCRdb reprocessed the 5' RACE reads with MiXCR, giving one entry per CDR3 protein. The sample has 110,000 to 150,000 distinct CDR3 sequences, 6.6% seen once. The starting material was CD4+ T cells sorted from PBMCs, obtained 10 days after the yellow fever booster vaccination. The origin of the receptors is a man aged 25-45 years who received the YFV17D yellow fever vaccine.

This sequence joins TRBV9 and TRBJ1-1, with unresolved D. V lost 4 bases and J 3 bases, leaving 19 bases between the germline ends. There are 16 residues in the CDR3. Germline CDR1 is SGDLS and CDR2 is YYNGEE. CDR3 loop: CASSTSAAAEDTEAFF. The CDR3 nucleotides read TGTGCCAGCAGCACCTCCGCTGCGGCCGAGGACACTGAAGCTTTCTTT.

This clonotype was seen at least ten times. This rearrangement joins TRBV5-1 to TRBJ2-1; tentatively, D is TRBD1 (5 bases). Germline CDR1 and CDR2: SGHRS and YFSETQ. This CDR3 has 14 amino acids. V lost 0 bases to trimming and J lost 2 bases, with 6 bases between them. The chain's CDR3 is CASSLEGAYNEQFF. The DNA for the CDR3 is TGCGCCAGCAGCTTGGAAGGGGCCTACAATGAGCAGTTCTTC. The full variable domain, with the rest looked up from reference TRBV5-1 and TRBJ2-1, is KAGVTQTPRYLIKTRGQQVTLSCSPISGHRSVSWYQQTPGQGLQFLFEYFSETQRNKGNFPGRFSGRQFSNSRSEMNVSTLELGDSALYLCASSLEGAYNEQFFGPGTRLTVL.

Points on this clonotype: A read error may produce the germline difference seen at one junction end. The J gene is TRBJ2-3, the V gene TRBV7-3, with a possible D match to TRBD1 (6 bases). The CDR3 consists of 15 residues. Looked up from germline, CDR1 is SGHTA and CDR2 is FQGTGA. The chain's CDR3 is CASSGDRSRSDTQYF. The CDR3 nucleotides are TGTGCCAGCAGCGGCGACAGGTCCCGGTCAGACACGCAGTATTTT.

The sample holds many counts of this clonotype. The chain has TRBV10-2 and TRBJ2-5; TRBD1 aligns across 8 bases. The V segment lost 7 bases and the J segment 5 bases; nucleotides outside the gene matches: 3. This CDR3 is 12 amino acids long. Looked up from germline, CDR1 is WSHSY and CDR2 is SAAADI. DNA of the CDR3: TGCGCCAGCAACCCAGGGGGCGAGACCCAGTACTTC. Translating it yields CASNPGGETQYF.

The sample holds a few counts of this clonotype. V is TRBV30 and J is TRBJ1-2, with TRBD1 as a possible D gene (6 bases). Trimming pared 3 bases from V and 7 bases from J, leaving 12 bases between. Germline values: CDR1 GTSNPN, CDR2 SVGIG (reference sequence). CDR3 length: 12 residues. CDR3 sequence (DNA): TGTGCCTGGAGGCAGGACAGCACTGGCTACACCTTC. Protein product: CAWRQDSTGYTF.

This clonotype appeared many times. The rearrangement links TRBV20-1 to TRBJ2-5; a weak D match, TRBD1 (5 bases). Trimming removed 1 base from V and 3 bases from J, with 9 bases in between. Germline V lookup: CDR1 DFQATT, CDR2 SNEGSKA (reference sequence). The CDR3 runs to 13 residues. In nucleotides, the CDR3 is TGCAGTGCTAGAGGGGCAGGGAAAGAGACCCAGTACTTC. Translation: CSARGAGKETQYF.

The sample holds many counts of this clonotype. The chain couples TRBV29-1 to TRBJ2-7; D may be TRBD2 (5 bases). The CDR3 extends over 12 amino acids. Looked up from germline, CDR1 is SQVTM and CDR2 is ANQGSEA. Trimming took off 4 bases at V and 5 bases at J, with 12 bases between the two ends. CDR3 in amino acids: CSVVIQADEQYF. The CDR3 nucleotides read TGCAGCGTTGTTATTCAAGCGGACGAGCAGTACTTC.

This clonotype came up many times. The chain uses TRBV20-1 and TRBJ2-7; tentatively, D is TRBD2 (6 bases). Deletions cut 3 bases from V and 7 bases from J, with 16 bases between. The germline CDR1 and CDR2 sequences are DFQATT and SNEGSKA (reference sequence). This CDR3 spans 13 amino acids. The CDR3 is CSASAGPPGEQYF. Written as DNA, the CDR3 is TGCAGTGCTAGTGCGGGGCCCCCGGGGGAGCAGTACTTC.

The chain joins TRBV6-5 to TRBJ1-5; D unresolved. The ends were cut back, 0 bases at V and 0 bases at J, with 6 bases in the middle. The length of the CDR3 is 15 residues. Germline V gives CDR1 MNHEY, CDR2 SVGAGI. Here the CDR3 DNA reads TGTGCCAGCAGTTACTCGATGTTTAGCAATCAGCCCCAGCATTTT. Encoded protein: CASSYSMFSNQPQHF.

This clonotype was observed many times. This chain connects TRBV7-2 to TRBJ2-3; D is unresolved. Per germline, CDR1 SGHTA and CDR2 FQGNSA. Trimming took 3 bases from V and 4 from J, leaving 8 bases between them. The CDR3 spans 13 residues. DNA of the CDR3: TGTGCCAGCAGCTTTAGCCCCTCAGATACGCAGTATTTT. Translated: CASSFSPSDTQYF.

The chain combines TRBV7-4 with TRBJ2-1; D uncertain. V gave up 3 bases and J gave up 4 bases, with 16 bases separating them. The CDR3 is 16 amino acids. Germline V gene lookup returns CDR1 SGHVT and CDR2 SQSDAQ. The CDR3 reads CASSFPSPVVYNEQFF. The CDR3 nucleotides are TGTGCCAGCAGCTTTCCCTCACCCGTCGTTTACAATGAGCAGTTCTTC.

This clonotype was picked up many times. This chain connects TRBV18 to TRBJ2-2, with 10 bases fitting TRBD2. CDR3 length: 16 residues. Germline lookup yields CDR1 KGHSH and CDR2 LQKENI. Trimming at V came to 3 bases and at J to 0 bases, leaving 1 base not matched to a gene. Here the CDR3 reads CASSPLAGANTGELFF. The CDR3 DNA sequence: TGTGCCAGCTCACCTCTAGCGGGAGCGAACACCGGGGAGCTGTTTTTT.

Ten or more counts support this clonotype. The rearrangement joins TRBV5-6 to TRBJ1-2; D may be TRBD1 (6 bases). The CDR3 loop spans 14 amino acids. From germline, CDR1 is SGHDT and CDR2 YYEEEE. V was cut by 3 bases and J by 7 bases, with 16 bases left in between. CDR3 sequence: CASSSSGQGPGYTF. The CDR3 nucleotides are TGTGCCAGCAGCTCCTCGGGACAAGGGCCTGGCTACACCTTC.

Ten or more counts support this clonotype. The chain links TRBV12-3 or TRBV12-4 to TRBJ2-2; no definite D call. Deletions cut 1 base from V and 3 bases from J, with 12 bases between. This CDR3 has 16 residues. CDR3 residues: CASSLEAFSDTGELFF. As DNA, the CDR3 is TGTGCCAGCAGTTTAGAAGCCTTCTCGGACACCGGGGAGCTGTTTTTT.

The sample holds many counts of this clonotype. V is TRBV23-1 and J is TRBJ1-5, with TRBD1 matching over 9 bases. TRBV23-1 is marked as an open reading frame, function uncertain. This CDR3 is built from 15 residues. Trimming took 4 bases from V and 5 from J; bases not matched to a gene: 6. CDR3 sequence reads: CASSPSTGGDQPQHF. CDR3 in DNA: TGCGCCAGCAGTCCGAGTACAGGGGGCGATCAGCCCCAGCATTTT.

The gene calls are TRBV6-2 or TRBV6-3 and TRBJ1-1; TRBD1 aligns across 7 bases. CDR1 and CDR2 (germline): MNHEY, SVGEGT. V lost 6 bases, J lost 8 bases, and 12 bases stayed unmatched. The CDR3 covers 14 residues. The CDR3 DNA reads as TGTGCCAGCAGCCGGCCGGGACAGCCTTCGGAAGCTTTCTTT. This encodes CASSRPGQPSEAFF.

Many counts were recorded for this clonotype. V and J are TRBV29-1 and TRBJ2-1; 12 bases align to TRBD2. The CDR3 runs to 15 residues. V dropped 2 bases and J dropped 6; count of bases not matched to a gene: 5. Germline V CDR1 and CDR2: SQVTM, ANQGSEA. The CDR3 spells CSVERGLAGFNEQFF. CDR3 in DNA: TGCAGCGTTGAAAGGGGACTAGCGGGCTTCAATGAGCAGTTCTTC.

This clonotype has at least ten counts. The chain links TRBV11-2 to TRBJ2-7; maybe TRBD1 (6 bases). The CDR3 loop spans 15 amino acids. V was pared by 1 base and J by 2 bases, with 12 bases between. In germline, CDR1 is SGHAT, CDR2 FQNNGV. The DNA of the CDR3 is TGTGCCAGCAGCTTAGGAAATACAGGGCCCTACGAGCAGTACTTC. Its protein product is CASSLGNTGPYEQYF.

The sample holds many counts of this clonotype. The V gene is TRBV12-3 or TRBV12-4, the J gene TRBJ2-5; the D is unclear. This CDR3 comprises 13 residues. Trimming took off 3 bases at V and 2 bases at J, with 7 bases between the two ends. This CDR3 reads CASSLWDQETQYF. The CDR3 DNA reads as TGTGCCAGCAGTTTGTGGGATCAAGAGACCCAGTACTTC.

In this sample, this clonotype turned up many times. This chain connects TRBV11-2 to TRBJ2-6; D gene uncertain. The CDR3 runs to 15 residues. Germline CDR1 reads SGHAT; CDR2 reads FQNNGV. V was clipped by 5 bases and J by 0 bases, with 8 bases between them. The CDR3 DNA reads as TGTGCCAGCAGCGAGCTTTACTCTGGGGCCAACGTCCTGACTTTC. Its translation: CASSELYSGANVLTF.

This clonotype was counted ten times or more. V and J are TRBV29-1 and TRBJ1-2; a weak D match, TRBD1 (6 bases). This CDR3 is built from 11 residues. The V and J ends lost 6 bases and 10 bases respectively, with 15 bases between them. Germline V gene lookup returns CDR1 SQVTM and CDR2 ANQGSEA. In DNA, the CDR3 is TGCAGCGTGGGGGCTGGGACGGACTACACCTTC. This codes for CSVGAGTDYTF.

The rearrangement uses TRBV11-2 and TRBJ1-1, with 7 bases aligning to TRBD1. This CDR3 region has 18 residues. Germline CDR1 is SGHAT and CDR2 is FQNNGV. The V gene end was trimmed by 5 bases and the J gene end by 5 bases; junction bases not matched to a gene: 20. The CDR3 spells CASSRRVGQAPLETEAFF. CDR3 nucleotides: TGTGCCAGCAGCAGAAGAGTCGGACAGGCCCCGTTGGAGACTGAAGCTTTCTTT.

This clonotype was counted between two and nine times. The chain couples TRBV3-1 to TRBJ2-1; 11 bases are shared with TRBD2. The germline CDR1 and CDR2 sequences are LGHDT and YNNKEL (reference sequence). The V gene end was trimmed by 3 bases and the J gene end by 7 bases; junction bases not matched to a gene: 5. The CDR3 runs 15 residues. This chain's CDR3 is CASSQQGLAENEQFF. Here the CDR3 DNA reads TGTGCCAGCAGCCAGCAGGGACTAGCGGAAAATGAGCAGTTCTTC.

This clonotype has a count of ten or more. The CDR3 region has the DNA TGCAGCGCCGCGCGGGGAGGGATTCAGTACTTC. Translated: CSAARGGIQYF. This chain uses TRBV29-1 with TRBJ2-4; 7 bases fit TRBD2. The length of the CDR3 is 11 residues. Germline CDR1 SQVTM, CDR2 ANQGSEA. With V trimmed by 7 bases and J by 10 bases, 7 bases remained unmatched.

There are a few counts of this clonotype. The chain combines TRBV30 with TRBJ2-5; D could derive from TRBD1 or TRBD2 (5 bases each). Trimming removed 4 bases at V and 1 base at J, with 22 bases between. Germline CDR1 and CDR2: GTSNPN and SVGIG (reference sequence). This CDR3 region has 17 residues. The CDR3 protein is CAWTLGVRAPGQETQYF. CDR3 nucleotides: TGTGCCTGGACCCTGGGGGTCCGGGCACCTGGCCAAGAGACCCAGTACTTC.

The V gene is TRBV11-2, the J gene TRBJ2-3, with 9 nucleotides matching TRBD2. V dropped 0 bases and J dropped 3; count of bases not matched to a gene: 10. The CDR3 contains 18 residues. CDR1 is SGHAT, CDR2 FQNNGV, per germline. CDR3 nucleotide sequence: TGTGCCAGCAGCTTAGAAGGACGGCTAGCGGGAATAACAGATACGCAGTATTTT. Protein sequence: CASSLEGRLAGITDTQYF.

This clonotype turned up a few times. At one boundary the junction diverges from the germline segment, which might be a read error. The rearrangement uses TRBV5-6 and TRBJ1-3; 9 positions match TRBD1. Germline V lookup: CDR1 SGHDT, CDR2 YYEEEE. The CDR3 has 12 residues. DNA of the CDR3: TGTGCCAGCAGCTTGGGAGAGGGGACAGGGAATTTT. This translates into CASSLGEGTGNF.

There are many counts of this clonotype. J is TRBJ1-6 and V is TRBV27; 8 bases line up with TRBD1. The germline CDR1 and CDR2 sequences are MNHEY and SMNVEV (reference sequence). J lost 8 bases, V lost 6 bases, and 6 bases had no gene match. The CDR3 totals 14 residues. CDR3 region: CASRTGQGYSPLHF. DNA of the CDR3: TGTGCCAGCAGAACCGGACAGGGTTATTCACCCCTCCACTTT.

This sequence joins TRBV6-5 and TRBJ2-1; D uncertain. Germline assignment: CDR1 MNHEY and CDR2 SVGAGI. V gave up 2 bases and J gave up 0 bases, with 14 bases separating them. This CDR3 has 17 residues. DNA for the CDR3: TGTGCCAGCAGTTACGGCCACACCCCGAGCTCCTACAATGAGCAGTTCTTC. Translating gives CASSYGHTPSSYNEQFF.